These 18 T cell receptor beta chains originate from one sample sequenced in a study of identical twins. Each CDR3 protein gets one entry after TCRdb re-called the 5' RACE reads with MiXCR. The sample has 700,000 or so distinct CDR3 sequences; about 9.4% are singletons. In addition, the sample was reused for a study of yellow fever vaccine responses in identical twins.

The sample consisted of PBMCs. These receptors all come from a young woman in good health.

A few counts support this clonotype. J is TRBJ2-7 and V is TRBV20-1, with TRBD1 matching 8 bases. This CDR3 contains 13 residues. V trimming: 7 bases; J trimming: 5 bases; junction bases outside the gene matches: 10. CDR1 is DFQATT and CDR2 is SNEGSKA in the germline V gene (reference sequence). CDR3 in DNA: TGCAGTGTGCAGGACAGGGTTCGCCACGAGCAGTACTTC. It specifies CSVQDRVRHEQYF.

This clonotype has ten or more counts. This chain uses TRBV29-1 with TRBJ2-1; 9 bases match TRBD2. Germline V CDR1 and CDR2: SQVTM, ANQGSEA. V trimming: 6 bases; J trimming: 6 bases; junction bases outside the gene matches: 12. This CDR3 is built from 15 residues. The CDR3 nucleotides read TGCAGCGTCCCTCCATCTGCGGGAGGGTTCAATGAGCAGTTCTTC. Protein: CSVPPSAGGFNEQFF.

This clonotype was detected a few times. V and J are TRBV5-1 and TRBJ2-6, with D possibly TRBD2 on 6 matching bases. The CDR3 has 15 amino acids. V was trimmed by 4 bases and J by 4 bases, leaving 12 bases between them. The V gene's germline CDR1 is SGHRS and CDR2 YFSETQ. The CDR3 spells CASSHGGSGANVLTF. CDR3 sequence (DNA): TGCGCCAGCAGCCACGGAGGGTCCGGGGCCAACGTCCTGACTTTC. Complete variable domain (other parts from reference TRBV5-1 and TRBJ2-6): KAGVTQTPRYLIKTRGQQVTLSCSPISGHRSVSWYQQTPGQGLQFLFEYFSETQRNKGNFPGRFSGRQFSNSRSEMNVSTLELGDSALYLCASSHGGSGANVLTFGAGSRLTVL.

The CDR3 spells CASSPGLEKTQYF. CDR3 nucleotide sequence: TGTGCCAGCAGCCCGGGACTAGAAAAGACCCAGTACTTC. The gene calls are TRBV11-2 and TRBJ2-5; TRBD2 matches 8 bases. V shed 5 bases, J shed 6 bases, and the junction held 5 bases outside the gene matches. There are 13 residues in the CDR3. Germline values: CDR1 SGHAT, CDR2 FQNNGV.

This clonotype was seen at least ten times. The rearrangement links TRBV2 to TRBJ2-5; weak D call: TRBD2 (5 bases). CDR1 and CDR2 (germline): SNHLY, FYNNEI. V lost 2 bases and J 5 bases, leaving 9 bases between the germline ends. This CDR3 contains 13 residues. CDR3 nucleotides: TGTGCCAGCAGTGAATACAGCGGCGAGACCCAGTACTTC. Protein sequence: CASSEYSGETQYF.

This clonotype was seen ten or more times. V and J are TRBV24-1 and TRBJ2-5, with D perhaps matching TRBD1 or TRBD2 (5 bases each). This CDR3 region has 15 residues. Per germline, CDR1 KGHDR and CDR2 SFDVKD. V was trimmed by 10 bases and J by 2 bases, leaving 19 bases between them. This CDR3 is CATGPRGAAQETQYF. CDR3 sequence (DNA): TGTGCCACTGGGCCGAGGGGAGCGGCTCAAGAGACCCAGTACTTC.

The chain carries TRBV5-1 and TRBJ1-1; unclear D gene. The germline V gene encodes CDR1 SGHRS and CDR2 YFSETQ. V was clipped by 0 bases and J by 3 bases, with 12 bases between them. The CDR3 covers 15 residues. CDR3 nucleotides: TGCGCCAGCAGCTTGGCCGTCGGCAGTTACACTGAAGCTTTCTTT. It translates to CASSLAVGSYTEAFF. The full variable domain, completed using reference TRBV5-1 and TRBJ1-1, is KAGVTQTPRYLIKTRGQQVTLSCSPISGHRSVSWYQQTPGQGLQFLFEYFSETQRNKGNFPGRFSGRQFSNSRSEMNVSTLELGDSALYLCASSLAVGSYTEAFFGQGTRLTVV.

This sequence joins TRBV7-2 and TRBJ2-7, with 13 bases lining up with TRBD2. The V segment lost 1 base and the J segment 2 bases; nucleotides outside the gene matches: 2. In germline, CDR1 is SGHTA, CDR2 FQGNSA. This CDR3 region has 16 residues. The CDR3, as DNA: TGTGCCAGCAGCTTAGTAACTAGCGGGGGGGCCTACGAGCAGTACTTC. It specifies CASSLVTSGGAYEQYF.

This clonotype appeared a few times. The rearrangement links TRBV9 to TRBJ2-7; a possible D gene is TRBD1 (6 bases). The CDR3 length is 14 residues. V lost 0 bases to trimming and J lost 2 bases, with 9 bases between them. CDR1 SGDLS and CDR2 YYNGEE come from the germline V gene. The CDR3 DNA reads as TGTGCCAGCAGCGTAGGGGACAATCCCTACGAGCAGTACTTC. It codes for CASSVGDNPYEQYF.

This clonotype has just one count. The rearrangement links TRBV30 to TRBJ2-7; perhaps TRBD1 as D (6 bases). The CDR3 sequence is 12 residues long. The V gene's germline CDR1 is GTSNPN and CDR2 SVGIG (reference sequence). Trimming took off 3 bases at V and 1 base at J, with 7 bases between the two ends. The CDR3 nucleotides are TGTGCCTGGAGGGGGGCTTCCTACGAGCAGTACTTC. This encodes CAWRGASYEQYF.

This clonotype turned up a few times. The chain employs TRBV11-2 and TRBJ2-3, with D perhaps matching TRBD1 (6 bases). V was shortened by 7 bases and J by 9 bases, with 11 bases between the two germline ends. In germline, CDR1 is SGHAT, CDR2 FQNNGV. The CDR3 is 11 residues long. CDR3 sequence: CASTLQGTQYF. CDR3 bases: TGTGCCAGCACCCTCCAGGGGACGCAGTATTTT.

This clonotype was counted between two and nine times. The CDR3 loop is CASSQGPSGSYNEQFF. The DNA of the CDR3 is TGTGCCAGCAGCCAAGGGCCTAGCGGATCCTACAATGAGCAGTTCTTC. The rearrangement joins TRBV3-1 to TRBJ2-1; 7 nucleotides align to TRBD2. The germline V gene encodes CDR1 LGHDT and CDR2 YNNKEL (reference sequence). The CDR3 totals 16 residues. Losses at the gene ends were 1 base for V and 1 base for J; bases not matched to a gene: 4.

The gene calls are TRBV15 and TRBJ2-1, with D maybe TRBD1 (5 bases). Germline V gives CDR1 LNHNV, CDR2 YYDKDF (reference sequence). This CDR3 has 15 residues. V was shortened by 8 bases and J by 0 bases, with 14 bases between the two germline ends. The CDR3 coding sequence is TGTGCCACCTTCGGGTCGGACAACTCCTACAATGAGCAGTTCTTC. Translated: CATFGSDNSYNEQFF.

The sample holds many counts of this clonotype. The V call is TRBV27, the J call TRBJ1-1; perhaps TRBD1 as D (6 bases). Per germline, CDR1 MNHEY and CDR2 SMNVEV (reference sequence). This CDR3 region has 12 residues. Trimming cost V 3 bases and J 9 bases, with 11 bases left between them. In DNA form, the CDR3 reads TGTGCCAGCAGTTTTTTGGGGGCGAAAGCTTTCTTT. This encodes CASSFLGAKAFF.

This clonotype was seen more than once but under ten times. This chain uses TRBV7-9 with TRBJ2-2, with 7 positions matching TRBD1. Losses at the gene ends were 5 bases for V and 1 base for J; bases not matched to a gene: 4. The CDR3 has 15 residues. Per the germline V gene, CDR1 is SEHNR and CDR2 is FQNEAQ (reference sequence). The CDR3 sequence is CASSGRQGNTGELFF. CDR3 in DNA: TGTGCCAGCAGCGGGCGACAGGGGAACACCGGGGAGCTGTTTTTT.

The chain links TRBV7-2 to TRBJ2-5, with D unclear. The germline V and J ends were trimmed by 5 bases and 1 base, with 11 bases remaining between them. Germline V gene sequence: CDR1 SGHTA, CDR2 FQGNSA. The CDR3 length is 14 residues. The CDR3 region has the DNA TGTGCCAGCAGCCCTCGCAACTTCCAAGAGACCCAGTACTTC. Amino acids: CASSPRNFQETQYF.

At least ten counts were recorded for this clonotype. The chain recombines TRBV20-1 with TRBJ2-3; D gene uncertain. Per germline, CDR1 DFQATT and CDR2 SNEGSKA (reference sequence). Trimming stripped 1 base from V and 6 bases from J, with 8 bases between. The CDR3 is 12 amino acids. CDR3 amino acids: CSARVGPDTQYF. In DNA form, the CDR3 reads TGCAGTGCTAGAGTGGGCCCTGATACGCAGTATTTT.

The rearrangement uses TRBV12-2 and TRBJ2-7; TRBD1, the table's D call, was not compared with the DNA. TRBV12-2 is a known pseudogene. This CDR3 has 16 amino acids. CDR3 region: CASRLFGQGFRYEQYF. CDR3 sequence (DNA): TGTGCAAGTCGCTTATTCGGCCAGGGGTTTAGGTACGAGCAGTACTTC.